These T cell receptor beta chains were read from a single sample in a study of graft-versus-host responses after intestinal transplantation. Generated by immunoSEQ multiplex PCR, the TCRdb table keeps only in-frame clones and is missing some. The repertoire includes 11,000 to 15,000 clones, approximately 38% of them detected once, and about 15% sits in the top ten. The sample in question was alloreactive CD8+ T cells from a mixed lymphocyte reaction culture, obtained before intestinal transplant. These receptors all stem from a human patient who received an intestinal transplant. Both conserved end residues are part of each CDR3.

j_call,v_call,cdr3_aa
TRBJ2-3,TRBV5-4,CASSSGTTYYGGADTQYF
-,TRBV29-1,CSVIGQRYEQYF
TRBJ1-2,TRBV2,CASPTGGGYTF
TRBJ2-1,TRBV4-1,CASRPLSGSSYNEQFF
TRBJ1-1,TRBV9,CASSVGRGTEAFF
TRBJ2-3,TRBV7-9,CASSLDRGRTDTQYF
TRBJ2-1,TRBV5-4,CAIHGGARRDEQFF
TRBJ2-2,TRBV4-1,CASSQGHSWAGGELFF
TRBJ2-1,TRBV4-1,CASSQEGYAGPASEQFF
TRBJ1-2,TRBV28,CASSLADGYTF
TRBJ1-1,TRBV5-8,CASSLVVNTEAFF
TRBJ2-1,TRBV6-6,CASSYSYRNEQFF
TRBJ2-6,TRBV28,CASIETSGSGANVLTF
TRBJ1-1,TRBV5-1,CASSGGTGPTEAFF